The 17 T cell receptor beta chains below all came from one sample that was sequenced in a study of blood T cell repertoires in COVID-19. Here immunoSEQ multiplex PCR was the method, and the copy in TCRdb shows in-frame clones only, minus some. The sample consists of roughly 170,000 clones, 60% to 80% of them appearing once. Material: peripheral blood. These receptors all come from a woman between 65 and 79 years old with acute or convalescent COVID-19.

The chain couples TRBV15 to TRBJ1-1; D perhaps matches TRBD1 (5 bases). Trimming pared 4 bases from V and 0 bases from J, leaving 9 bases between. This CDR3 has 14 residues. Germline V gives CDR1 LNHNV, CDR2 YYDKDF (reference sequence). This chain's CDR3 is CATSTGQMNTEAFF. CDR3 DNA: TGTGCCACCAGCACCGGACAAATGAACACTGAAGCTTTCTTT.

The chain uses TRBV30 and TRBJ2-1, with TRBD2 matching 9 bases. From germline, CDR1 is GTSNPN and CDR2 SVGIG (reference sequence). Losses at the gene ends were 4 bases for V and 0 bases for J; bases not matched to a gene: 1. This CDR3 contains 14 residues. DNA for the CDR3: TGTGCCTGGAATAGCGGGAGCTCCTACAATGAGCAGTTCTTC. Translated: CAWNSGSSYNEQFF.

The genes are TRBV3-1 (or the pseudogene TRBV3-2) and TRBJ1-3; D unclear. Germline V CDR1 and CDR2: LGHDT, YNNKEL (reference sequence). V dropped 1 base and J dropped 0 bases, with 16 bases sitting between them. This CDR3 has 18 residues. CDR3 coding DNA: TGTGCCAGCAGCCAAGCCTTCACCCGGGGAGGCTCTGGAAACACCATATATTTT. It translates to CASSQAFTRGGSGNTIYF.

V is TRBV7-2 and J is TRBJ1-5; 8 nucleotides align to TRBD1. Germline loops: CDR1 SGHTA, CDR2 FQGNSA. V was clipped by 5 bases and J by 4 bases; unmatched bases: 10. CDR3 size: 16 residues. DNA of the CDR3: TGTGCCAGCAGCGCCGGGACAGGCTTAGAGAATCAGCCCCAGCATTTT. Encoded protein: CASSAGTGLENQPQHF.

This chain connects TRBV9 to TRBJ2-1; D perhaps matches TRBD2 (5 bases). Trimming shortened V by 4 bases and J by 4 bases, and 18 bases separated the two germline ends. CDR3 length: 16 amino acids. Germline V gene lookup returns CDR1 SGDLS and CDR2 YYNGEE. The CDR3 sequence is CASSSRTPSPYNEQFF. The CDR3 nucleotides read TGTGCCAGCAGCTCCCGGACTCCTTCCCCGTACAATGAGCAGTTCTTC. Full variable domain (remainder filled in from reference TRBV9 and TRBJ2-1): DSGVTQTPKHLITATGQRVTLRCSPRSGDLSVYWYQQSLDQGLQFLIQYYNGEERAKGNILERFSAQQFPDLHSELNLSSLELGDSALYFCASSSRTPSPYNEQFFGPGTRLTVL.

There are a few counts of this clone. The V gene is TRBV7-2, the J gene TRBJ1-4; weak D call: TRBD1 (5 bases). Germline values: CDR1 SGHTA, CDR2 FQGNSA. The CDR3 has 15 amino acids. Trimming pared 1 base from V and 3 bases from J, leaving 9 bases between. The CDR3 loop reads CASSLVAGPNEKLFF. The DNA for the CDR3 is TGTGCCAGCAGCTTAGTGGCAGGGCCTAATGAAAAACTGTTTTTT.

The gene calls are TRBV3-1 (or the pseudogene TRBV3-2) and TRBJ1-1; tentative D call: TRBD1 (5 bases). The CDR3 extends over 20 amino acids. Germline V gene sequence: CDR1 LGHDT, CDR2 YNNKEL (reference sequence). Trimming removed 0 bases from V and 5 bases from J, with 28 bases in between. The CDR3 DNA is TGTGCCAGCAGCCAAGATTGGCTTGGCTGGGAAGCTATTCGGGGGACTGAAGCTTTCTTT. Protein: CASSQDWLGWEAIRGTEAFF.

CDR3 coding DNA: TGTGCCAGTAGTAGGGGTGCCAGGGTACCAGGACAGCCCCAGCATTTT. It encodes CASSRGARVPGQPQHF. The chain has TRBV19 and TRBJ1-5; possibly TRBD1 for D (5 bases). CDR3 size: 16 residues. The V gene lost 4 bases and the J gene lost 7 bases, with 20 bases spanning the gap. Germline CDR1 reads LNHDA; CDR2 reads SQIVND (reference sequence). Looking up the rest from reference TRBV19 and TRBJ1-5 gives the full variable domain: DGGITQSPKYLFRKEGQNVTLSCEQNLNHDAMYWYRQDPGQGLRLIYYSQIVNDFQKGDIAEGYSVSREKKESFPLTVTSAQKNPTAFYLCASSRGARVPGQPQHFGDGTRLSIL.

V gene TRBV28 combines with J gene TRBJ2-3, with unresolved D. The V end was cut by 6 bases, the J end by 2 bases, with 3 bases between. The CDR3 has 11 amino acids. Germline V gives CDR1 MDHEN, CDR2 SYDVKM. The DNA of the CDR3 is TGTGCCAGCAGGTACACAGATACGCAGTATTTT. Protein product: CASRYTDTQYF.

The genes are TRBV28 and TRBJ2-7; TRBD1 matches 8 bases. This CDR3 has 16 residues. Germline V gene lookup returns CDR1 MDHEN and CDR2 SYDVKM. V was pared by 4 bases and J by 3 bases, with 11 bases of the junction left unmatched. The CDR3: CASSSTGAWGFYEQYF. CDR3 sequence (DNA): TGTGCCAGCAGTTCGACAGGGGCCTGGGGATTCTACGAGCAGTACTTC. The full variable domain, with the rest looked up from reference TRBV28 and TRBJ2-7, is DVKVTQSSRYLVKRTGEKVFLECVQDMDHENMFWYRQDPGLGLRLIYFSYDVKMKEKGDIPEGYSVSREKKERFSLILESASTNQTSMYLCASSSTGAWGFYEQYFGPGTRLTVT.

The chain combines TRBV5-6 with TRBJ1-2; 8 bases are shared with TRBD1. In germline, CDR1 is SGHDT, CDR2 YYEEEE. With V trimmed by 2 bases and J by 4 bases, 10 bases remained unmatched. CDR3 length: 16 amino acids. The CDR3 DNA reads TGTGCCAGCAGCTTTCAGGGGGCGGGATACGGCTATGGCTACACCTTC. Amino acid sequence: CASSFQGAGYGYGYTF.

The chain joins TRBV7-4 to TRBJ2-4; TRBD2 matches at 10 bases. Germline CDR1 is SGHVT and CDR2 is SQSDAQ. This CDR3 has 18 residues. The V segment lost 5 bases and the J segment 1 base; nucleotides outside the gene matches: 11. The CDR3 region is CASSDYTSGRAAKNIQYF. CDR3 nucleotide sequence: TGTGCCAGCAGCGATTATACAAGCGGGAGGGCCGCCAAAAACATTCAGTACTTC.

The CDR3 sequence: CAISEVGGRRNEQFF. CDR3 sequence (DNA): TGTGCCATCAGTGAGGTGGGCGGGAGGAGGAATGAGCAGTTCTTC. The rearrangement links TRBV10-3 to TRBJ2-1; TRBD2 aligns across 8 bases. Germline loops: CDR1 ENHRY, CDR2 SYGVKD. The CDR3 contains 15 residues. V lost 2 bases, J lost 7 bases, and 7 bases stayed unmatched.

The chain combines TRBV5-3 with TRBJ1-5; perhaps TRBD1 as D (5 bases). TRBV5-3 is sorted into the ORF group, with uncertain function. The CDR3 has 19 amino acids. Trimming removed 1 base from V and 2 bases from J, with 22 bases in between. The CDR3 reads CARSLRFSKGQRCNQPQHF. Here the CDR3 DNA reads TGTGCCAGAAGCTTGCGGTTCAGCAAGGGGCAAAGGTGCAATCAGCCCCAGCATTTT.

The V gene is TRBV9, the J gene TRBJ2-7, with 11 bases identical to TRBD1. This CDR3 is 15 amino acids long. V shed 0 bases and J 5 bases; nucleotides not matched to a gene: 4. Germline V CDR1 and CDR2: SGDLS, YYNGEE. In DNA, the CDR3 is TGTGCCAGCAGCGTAGGGACAGGGGGCTGGGACGAGCAGTACTTC. It codes for CASSVGTGGWDEQYF.

This chain links TRBV6-1 with TRBJ1-5; perhaps TRBD1 as D (5 bases). CDR3 size: 14 residues. V was trimmed by 2 bases and J by 5 bases, leaving 10 bases between them. Germline-derived CDR1 and CDR2 are MNHNS and SASEGT. The CDR3 spells CASSEWGEDQPQHF. The CDR3 DNA sequence: TGTGCCAGCAGTGAATGGGGGGAGGATCAGCCCCAGCATTTT.

The chain carries TRBV2 and TRBJ1-2; TRBD1 aligns across 9 bases. There are 13 residues in the CDR3. Losses at the gene ends were 6 bases for V and 8 bases for J; bases not matched to a gene: 7. Germline V gene lookup returns CDR1 SNHLY and CDR2 FYNNEI. The CDR3 sequence is CASRGTGTRGYTF. The DNA for the CDR3 is TGTGCCAGCAGAGGGACAGGGACTAGGGGCTACACCTTC.